The present entry profiles one T cell receptor (beta chain) with its context. Its antigen is as yet unknown. CDR3 length: 15 amino acids. The germline V gene encodes CDR1 MNHNS and CDR2 SASEGT. V was clipped by 6 bases and J by 2 bases, with 15 bases between them. The data originate from a study of vaccination and CD4 T cells after COVID-19. Study-level information: Post-diagnosis, post-COVID samples were collected after a median approximately three months, ranging 35 to 161. The authors exposed cells to overlapping spike peptides derived from SARS-CoV-2, HCoV-NL63, HCoV-OC43 and HCoV-229E.

At the Johns Hopkins FTIC core, DNA taken from cultured CD4+ T cells was sequenced by way of the Oncomine TCR Beta short-read assay. TCRdb reanalysed the PCR reads using MiXCR and keeps one entry per CDR3 protein. Here the sample spans some 22,000 distinct CDR3 sequences, approximately 65% being singletons. The treatment was: approximately nine-day PBMC culture with coronavirus spike peptide pools or control peptides (ViraFEST assay). Healthy people who got the vaccine had never had SARS-CoV-2 infection, since nucleocapsid antibodies came back negative before and after vaccination. Cultures used more than 1.5 million PBMCs per well, 9 to 10 IU/ml IL-2 and approximately 9 ug/ml peptides.

This TCR derives from a human donor who received a COVID-19 vaccine. The rearrangement links TRBV6-1 to TRBJ2-3; either TRBD1 or TRBD2 may supply D (5 bases each). The source was CD4+ T cells from blood, cultured in vitro, collected before SARS-CoV-2 vaccination. The CDR3 sequence is CASRTTGRYTDTQYF. CDR3 bases: TGTGCCAGCAGGACAACGGGACGGTACACAGATACGCAGTATTTT.